A selection of T cell receptor beta chains follows, all from one sample in a study of OX40 agonist ivuxolimab in advanced cancers. TCRdb keeps only in-frame clones here, not all; method: immunoSEQ multiplex PCR. The profile shows about 59,000 clones, approximately 90% of them singletons. This sample comprised CD4+ or CD8+ T cells sorted from blood, obtained in a trial of the OX40 agonist ivuxolimab. All receptors derive from an adult with an advanced solid tumor such as melanoma, head and neck, liver or kidney cancer. Each CDR3 is given with its conserved first and last residue. D genes are given only for firm matches.

V	D	J	DNA	CDR3
TRBV6-5	TRBD1	TRBJ2-7	TGTGCCAGCAGTTGGGGACAGGCCCCAGAGGAGGAGCAGTACTTC	CASSWGQAPEEEQYF
TRBV4-3	-	TRBJ2-1	TGCGCCAGCAGCCACCTAGCGTACAGCTCCTACAATGAGCAGTTCTTC	CASSHLAYSSYNEQFF
TRBV28	-	TRBJ1-6	TGTGCCAGCAGTTTAAGGAGAGGTGTCAGCCGTAATTCACCCCTCCACTTT	CASSLRRGVSRNSPLHF
TRBV4-2	-	TRBJ1-5	TGTGCCAGCAGCCAAGAGTCGGAGGGCAATCAGCCCCAGCATTTT	CASSQESEGNQPQHF
TRBV6-5	-	TRBJ1-3	TGTGCCAGCAGTTACAATTCCGGTGGAAACACCATATATTTT	CASSYNSGGNTIYF
TRBV29-1	-	TRBJ1-1	TGCAGCGTCAACACGGGGGCAGCTTTCTTT	CSVNTGAAFF
TRBV5-1	TRBD1	TRBJ1-1	TGCGCCAGCAGAGGACAGGGGGACACTGAAGCTTTCTTT	CASRGQGDTEAFF
TRBV20-1	-	TRBJ2-1	TGCAGTGCTAGGTACAATGAGCAGTTCTTC	CSARYNEQFF
TRBV6-1	-	TRBJ1-2	TGTGCCAGCGCCTCAGCAGGGTATGGCTACACCTTC	CASASAGYGYTF
TRBV4-1	-	TRBJ2-2	TGCGCCAGCAGCGACGGGGCCGGGGAGCTGTTTTTT	CASSDGAGELFF
TRBV6-5	-	TRBJ2-1	TGTGCCAGCAGTTACTCTTGGGGGGCCGGGTATGAGCAGTTCTTC	CASSYSWGAGYEQFF
TRBV10-3	TRBD2	TRBJ2-3	TGTGCCATCAGTTCCGCCGCCCGGGAGGAAGGAGATACGCAGTATTTT	CAISSAAREEGDTQYF
TRBV28	TRBD1	TRBJ2-5	TGTGCCAGCAGTCCCGGTTGGGGCAGGGGGCTGGAGACCCAGTACTTC	CASSPGWGRGLETQYF
TRBV29-1	-	TRBJ2-5	TGCAGCGTTCATTTGGGTCCAGAGACCCAGTACTTC	CSVHLGPETQYF
TRBV9	TRBD1	TRBJ1-2	TGTGCCAGCAGCGCCCCAGGGGGCTACTATGGCTACACCTTC	CASSAPGGYYGYTF
TRBV7-9	-	TRBJ2-1	TGTGCCAGCAGCGCATCAGGGGCCAATGAGCAGTTCTTC	CASSASGANEQFF
TRBV4-1	-	TRBJ1-4	TGCGCCAGCAGCCAAGAGGGTGTCGAAAAACTGTTTTTT	CASSQEGVEKLFF
TRBV4-1	-	TRBJ1-5	TGCGCCAGCAGCCACCGGACAGACGGGCAGCCCCAGCATTTT	CASSHRTDGQPQHF
TRBV5-6	TRBD1	TRBJ2-1	TGTGCCAGCCAGAAGACAGGGGGATCCAATGAGCAGTTCTTC	CASQKTGGSNEQFF
TRBV6-6	-	TRBJ2-3	TGTGCCAGCAGTTACTCTGGAGATACGCAGTATTTT	CASSYSGDTQYF
TRBV19	TRBD2	TRBJ2-1	TGTGCCAGTTCACTAGCGGGATCGGATGAGCAGTTCTTC	CASSLAGSDEQFF
TRBV11-2	-	TRBJ2-3	TGTGCCAGCAGCTTAGATTTGGGAGACCTCACAGATACGCAGTATTTT	CASSLDLGDLTDTQYF